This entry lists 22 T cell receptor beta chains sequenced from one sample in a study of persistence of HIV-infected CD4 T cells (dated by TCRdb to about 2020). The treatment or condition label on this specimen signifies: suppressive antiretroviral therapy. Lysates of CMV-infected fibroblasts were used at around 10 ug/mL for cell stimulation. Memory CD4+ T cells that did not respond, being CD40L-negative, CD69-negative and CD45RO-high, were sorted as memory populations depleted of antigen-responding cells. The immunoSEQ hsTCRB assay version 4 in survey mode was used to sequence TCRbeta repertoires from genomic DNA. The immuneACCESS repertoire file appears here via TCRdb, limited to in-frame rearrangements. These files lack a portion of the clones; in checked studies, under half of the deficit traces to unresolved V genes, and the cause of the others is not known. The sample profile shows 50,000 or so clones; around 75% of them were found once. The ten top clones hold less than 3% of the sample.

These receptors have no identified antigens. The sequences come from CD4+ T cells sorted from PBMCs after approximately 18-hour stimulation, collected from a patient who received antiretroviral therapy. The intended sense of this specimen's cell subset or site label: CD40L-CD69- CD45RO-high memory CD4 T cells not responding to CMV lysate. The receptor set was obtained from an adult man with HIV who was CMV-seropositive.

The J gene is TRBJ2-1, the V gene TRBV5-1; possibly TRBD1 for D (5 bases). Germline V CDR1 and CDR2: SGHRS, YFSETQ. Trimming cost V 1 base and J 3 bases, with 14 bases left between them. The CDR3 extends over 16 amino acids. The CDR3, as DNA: TGCGCCAGCAGCTTGTCTCGCAGGGCAAGCTACAATGAGCAGTTCTTC. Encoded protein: CASSLSRRASYNEQFF.

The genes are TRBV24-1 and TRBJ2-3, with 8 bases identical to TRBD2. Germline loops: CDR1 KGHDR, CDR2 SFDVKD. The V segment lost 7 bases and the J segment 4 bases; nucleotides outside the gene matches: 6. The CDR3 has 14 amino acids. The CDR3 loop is CATSLAGTPDTQYF. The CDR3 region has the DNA TGTGCCACCAGCTTAGCGGGAACCCCAGATACGCAGTATTTT.

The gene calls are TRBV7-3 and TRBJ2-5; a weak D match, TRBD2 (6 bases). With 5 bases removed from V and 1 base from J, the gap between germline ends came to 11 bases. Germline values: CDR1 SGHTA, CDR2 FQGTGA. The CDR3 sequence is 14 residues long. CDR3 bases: TGTGCCAGCAGCCCCGGGACTCGCCAAGAGACCCAGTACTTC. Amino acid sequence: CASSPGTRQETQYF.

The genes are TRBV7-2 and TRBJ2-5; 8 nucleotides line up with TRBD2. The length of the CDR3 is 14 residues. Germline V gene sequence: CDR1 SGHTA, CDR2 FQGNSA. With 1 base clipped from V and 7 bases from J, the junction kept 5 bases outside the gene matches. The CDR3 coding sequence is TGTGCCAGCAGCTTAGTCTACGCGGGAGGGACCCAGTACTTC. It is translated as CASSLVYAGGTQYF.

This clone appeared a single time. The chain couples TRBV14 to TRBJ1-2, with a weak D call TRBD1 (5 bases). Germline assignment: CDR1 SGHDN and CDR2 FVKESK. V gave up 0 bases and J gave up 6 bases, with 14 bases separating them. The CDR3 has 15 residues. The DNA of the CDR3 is TGTGCCAGCAGCCAAGATTATCGACAGAGACATGGCTACACCTTC. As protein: CASSQDYRQRHGYTF.

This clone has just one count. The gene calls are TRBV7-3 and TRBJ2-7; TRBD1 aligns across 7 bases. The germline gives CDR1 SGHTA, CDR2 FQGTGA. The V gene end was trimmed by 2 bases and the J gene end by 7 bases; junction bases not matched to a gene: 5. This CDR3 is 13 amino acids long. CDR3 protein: CASSLQQGKEQYF. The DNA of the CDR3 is TGTGCCAGCAGCTTACAACAGGGGAAGGAGCAGTACTTC.

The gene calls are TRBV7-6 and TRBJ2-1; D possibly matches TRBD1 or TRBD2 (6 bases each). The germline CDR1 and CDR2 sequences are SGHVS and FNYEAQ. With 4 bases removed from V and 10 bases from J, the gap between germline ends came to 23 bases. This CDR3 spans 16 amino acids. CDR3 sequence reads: CASSSDVSPGASEQFF. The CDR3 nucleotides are TGTGCCAGCAGCTCTGATGTTTCGCCGGGGGCGAGCGAGCAGTTCTTC.

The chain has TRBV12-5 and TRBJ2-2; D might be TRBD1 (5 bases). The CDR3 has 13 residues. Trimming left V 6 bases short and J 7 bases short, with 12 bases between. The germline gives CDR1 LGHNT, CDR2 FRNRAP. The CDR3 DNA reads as TGTGCTAGTGGCAGGGATGTTCACGGGGAGCTGTTTTTT. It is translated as CASGRDVHGELFF.

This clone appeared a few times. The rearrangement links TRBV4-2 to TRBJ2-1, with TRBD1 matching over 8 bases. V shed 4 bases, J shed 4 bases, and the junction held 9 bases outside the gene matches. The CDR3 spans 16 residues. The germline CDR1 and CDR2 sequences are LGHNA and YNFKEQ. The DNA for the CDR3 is TGTGCCAGCAGCCTGGGACAGGTCACTTTTTACAATGAGCAGTTCTTC. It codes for CASSLGQVTFYNEQFF.

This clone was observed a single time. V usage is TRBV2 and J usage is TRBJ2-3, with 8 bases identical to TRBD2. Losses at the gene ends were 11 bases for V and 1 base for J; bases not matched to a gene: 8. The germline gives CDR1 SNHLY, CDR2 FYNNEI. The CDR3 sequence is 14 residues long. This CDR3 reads CAGARRGGTDTQYF. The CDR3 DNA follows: TGTGCCGGGGCTAGGCGGGGGGGCACAGATACGCAGTATTTT. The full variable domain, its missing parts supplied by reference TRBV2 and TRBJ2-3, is EPEVTQTPSHQVTQMGQEVILRCVPISNHLYFYWYRQILGQKVEFLVSFYNNEISEKSEIFDDQFSVERPDGSNFTLKIRSTKLEDSAMYFCAGARRGGTDTQYFGPGTRLTVL.

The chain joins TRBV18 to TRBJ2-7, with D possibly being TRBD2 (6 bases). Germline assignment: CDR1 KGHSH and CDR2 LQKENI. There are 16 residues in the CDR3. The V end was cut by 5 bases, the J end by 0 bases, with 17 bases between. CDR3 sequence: CASSGAGGFSSYEQYF. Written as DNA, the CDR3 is TGTGCCAGCTCAGGCGCTGGGGGGTTCAGCTCCTACGAGCAGTACTTC. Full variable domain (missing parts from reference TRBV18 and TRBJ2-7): NAGVMQNPRHLVRRRGQEARLRCSPMKGHSHVYWYRQLPEEGLKFMVYLQKENIIDESGMPKERFSAEFPKEGPSILRIQQVVRGDSAAYFCASSGAGGFSSYEQYFGPGTRLTVT.

In nucleotides, the CDR3 is TGTGCCATCACCTCAGGGTCAGATATCACTGAAGCTTTCTTT. Protein product: CAITSGSDITEAFF. The chain combines TRBV10-3 with TRBJ1-1; tentatively, D is TRBD1 (5 bases). Trimming removed 7 bases at V and 4 bases at J, with 16 bases between. Germline assignment: CDR1 ENHRY and CDR2 SYGVKD. The CDR3 consists of 14 residues.

CDR3 bases: TGTGCCACCAGTGATTGGGACAGAAACACCGGGGAGCTGTTTTTT. Encoded protein: CATSDWDRNTGELFF. This chain links TRBV24-1 with TRBJ2-2; 7 nucleotides match TRBD1. CDR3 length equals 15 residues. CDR1 is KGHDR, CDR2 SFDVKD, per germline. V was pared by 2 bases and J by 2 bases, with 1 base of the junction left unmatched.

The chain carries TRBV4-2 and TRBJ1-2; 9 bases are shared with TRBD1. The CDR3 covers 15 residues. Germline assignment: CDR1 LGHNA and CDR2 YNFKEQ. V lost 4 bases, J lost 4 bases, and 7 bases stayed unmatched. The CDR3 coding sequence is TGTGCCAGCAGCCCCCGACAGGGGGTAGGCTATGGCTACACCTTC. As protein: CASSPRQGVGYGYTF.

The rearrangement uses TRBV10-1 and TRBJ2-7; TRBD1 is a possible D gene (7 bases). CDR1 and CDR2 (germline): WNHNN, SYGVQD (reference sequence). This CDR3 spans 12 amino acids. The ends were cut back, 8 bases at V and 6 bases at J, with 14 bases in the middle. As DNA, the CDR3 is TGCGCCAGCGGACAGGCGGGAAGCGAGCAGTACTTC. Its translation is CASGQAGSEQYF.

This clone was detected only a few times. The DNA of the CDR3 is TGTGCCAGCAGGGGGACAGTATCTAATTCACCCCTCCACTTT. Translation: CASRGTVSNSPLHF. This rearrangement joins TRBV2 to TRBJ1-6; TRBD1 matches at 7 bases. Germline V lookup: CDR1 SNHLY, CDR2 FYNNEI. Trimming cost V 6 bases and J 6 bases; bases outside gene matches: 5. The CDR3 sequence is 14 residues long.

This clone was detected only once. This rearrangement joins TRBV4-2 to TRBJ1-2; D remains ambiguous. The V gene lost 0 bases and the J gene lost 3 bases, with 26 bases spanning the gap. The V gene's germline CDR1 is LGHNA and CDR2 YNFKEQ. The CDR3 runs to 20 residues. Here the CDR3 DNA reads TGTGCCAGCAGCCAAGATATAAGGAGTTGGTACGGCCAGGACGACTATGGCTACACCTTC. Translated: CASSQDIRSWYGQDDYGYTF.

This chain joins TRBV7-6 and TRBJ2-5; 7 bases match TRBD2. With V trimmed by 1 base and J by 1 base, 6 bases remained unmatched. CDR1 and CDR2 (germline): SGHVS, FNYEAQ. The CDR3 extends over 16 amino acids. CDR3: CASSLVPSGRQETQYF. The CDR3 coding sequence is TGTGCCAGCAGCTTAGTGCCTAGCGGACGCCAAGAGACCCAGTACTTC.

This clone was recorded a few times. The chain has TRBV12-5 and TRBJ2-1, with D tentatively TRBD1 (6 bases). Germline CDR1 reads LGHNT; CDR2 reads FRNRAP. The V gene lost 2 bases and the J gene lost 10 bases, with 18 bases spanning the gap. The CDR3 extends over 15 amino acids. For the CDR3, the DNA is TGTGCTAGTGGTTTGTTGGCTAGCAGAACAGGGGAGCAGTTCTTC. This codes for CASGLLASRTGEQFF.

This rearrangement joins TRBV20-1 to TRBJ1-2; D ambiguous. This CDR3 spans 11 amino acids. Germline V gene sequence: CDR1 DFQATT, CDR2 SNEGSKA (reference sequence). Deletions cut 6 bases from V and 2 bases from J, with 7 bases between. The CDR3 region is CSAMDNYGYTF. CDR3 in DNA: TGCAGTGCCATGGACAACTATGGCTACACCTTC.

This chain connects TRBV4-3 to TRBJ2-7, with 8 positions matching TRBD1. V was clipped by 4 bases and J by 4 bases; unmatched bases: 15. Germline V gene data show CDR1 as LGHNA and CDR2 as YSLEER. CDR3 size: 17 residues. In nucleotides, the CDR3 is TGCGCCAGCAGCCTCTATTCAGGGGGCGCCCCTCCTTACGAGCAGTACTTC. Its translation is CASSLYSGGAPPYEQYF.

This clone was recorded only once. The CDR3 sequence: CASSDPPAYNEQFF. The CDR3 coding sequence is TGTGCCAGTTCCGACCCCCCAGCCTACAATGAGCAGTTCTTC. The chain links TRBV6-6 to TRBJ2-1, with D uncertain. The germline CDR1 and CDR2 sequences are MNHNY and SVGAGI (reference sequence). Trimming shortened V by 9 bases and J by 2 bases, and 14 bases separated the two germline ends. This CDR3 is built from 14 residues.